This TCR beta chain was found in a study of blood T cell repertoires in COVID-19. Study overall: Sample material is recorded as cDNA or gDNA derived from T cells, B-cell-depleted T cells, or PBMCs.

Seattle-derived patients entered the study during active infection and were followed longitudinally. J was trimmed by 2 bases and V by 4 bases; bases with no gene match: 10. Germline loops: CDR1 MGHRA, CDR2 YSYEKL. This CDR3 is built from 17 residues. Under the authors' procedure: Scientists estimated how many nucleated cells there were by amplifying reference gene primers. Clones were sequenced by immunoSEQ multiplex PCR, and TCRdb holds only the in-frame ones, with some missing. The D gene and trimming were derived from the DNA, and the V and J assignments and clone size from that table. The table lists a few hundred thousand clones, less than 90% of them singletons.

This chain links TRBV4-1 with TRBJ1-5; 8 bases agree with TRBD1. The sample consisted of peripheral blood. This receptor was taken from a woman in her sixties with COVID-19, enrolled during active disease. The CDR3 loop reads CASSPSPGTGRNQPQHF. As DNA, the CDR3 is TGCGCCAGCAGCCCCAGTCCCGGGACAGGACGCAATCAGCCCCAGCATTTT.